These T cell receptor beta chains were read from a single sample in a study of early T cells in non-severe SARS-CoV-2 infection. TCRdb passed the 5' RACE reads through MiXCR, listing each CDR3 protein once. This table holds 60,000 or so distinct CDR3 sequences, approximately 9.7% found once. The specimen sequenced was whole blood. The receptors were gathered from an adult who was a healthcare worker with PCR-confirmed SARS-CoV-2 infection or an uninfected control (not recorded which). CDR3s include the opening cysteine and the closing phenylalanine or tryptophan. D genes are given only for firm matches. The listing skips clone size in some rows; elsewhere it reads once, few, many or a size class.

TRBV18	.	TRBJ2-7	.	CASSLYQSYEQYF	TGTGCCAGCTCACTCTACCAATCCTACGAGCAGTACTTC
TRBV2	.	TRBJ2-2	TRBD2	CASKAASGTNTGELFF	TGTGCCAGCAAGGCGGCTAGCGGAACGAACACCGGGGAGCTGTTTTTT
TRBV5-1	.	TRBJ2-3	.	CASSRVPVGTDTQYF	TGCGCCAGCAGCAGGGTCCCGGTCGGCACAGATACGCAGTATTTT
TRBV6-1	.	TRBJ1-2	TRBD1	CASSETGAANYGYTF	TGTGCCAGCAGTGAGACAGGGGCAGCTAACTATGGCTACACCTTC
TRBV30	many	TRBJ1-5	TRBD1	CASGTGVQPQHF	TGTGCCTCCGGGACAGGGGTTCAGCCCCAGCATTTT
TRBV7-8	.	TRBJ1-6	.	CASSLRRVGNSPLHF	TGTGCCAGCAGCTTGAGGCGTGTGGGAAATTCACCCCTCCACTTT
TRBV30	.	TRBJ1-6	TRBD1	CAWGQGAASPLHF	TGTGCCTGGGGCCAGGGGGCCGCATCACCCCTCCACTTT
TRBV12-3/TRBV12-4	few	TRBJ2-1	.	CASSYPVGGQFF	TGTGCCAGCAGTTACCCGGTTGGTGGGCAGTTCTTC
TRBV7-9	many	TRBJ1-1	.	CASSGHPNTEAFF	TGTGCCAGCAGCGGACACCCGAACACTGAAGCTTTCTTT
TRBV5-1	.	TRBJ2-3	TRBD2	CASSLASAGGSDTQYF	TGCGCCAGCAGCTTGGCGTCTGCGGGGGGCTCAGATACGCAGTATTTT